The clone carrying this T cell receptor (beta chain) is labeled hyperexpanded (1% or more) based on frequency. Its specificity is unknown. The read terminates 3 residues ahead of where the CDR3 ends, so the germline J gene completes it. This specimen includes other DNA sequences encoding the same CDR3. The source of the sample is a study of T cells in women clearing cervical HPV infection. Study summary: Controls gave blood once infection was undetectable; cases at lesion identification. Study-wide points: TRBV6-7 relative abundance averaged approximately 0.11% in cases and under 0.2% in controls. T-cell numbers per sample were unknown and may explain richness differences.

Libraries were prepared by immunoSEQ multiplex PCR; TCRdb keeps only in-frame clonotypes and omits some of them. This repertoire includes some 16,000 clones. Looked up from germline, CDR1 is SNHLY and CDR2 is FYNNEI. The V gene end was trimmed by 2 bases and the J gene end by 5 bases; junction bases not matched to a gene: 4. The CDR3 length is 16 residues. The clonotype comes from a woman between 18 and 70 years old with a cervical HPV16 infection that either progressed to CIN3+ or cleared (not recorded which). The sample comprised blood buffy coat. This chain uses TRBV2 with TRBJ1-6, with 9 nucleotides matching TRBD1. The DNA read from the CDR3 is TGTGCCAGCAGTGAATTTGGGACAGGGAATAATTCACCC. It yields the protein CASSEFGTGNNSP. The full CDR3 sequence reads CASSEFGTGNNSPLHF. The variable domain in full, with the rest retrieved from reference TRBV2 and TRBJ1-6, is EPEVTQTPSHQVTQMGQEVILRCVPISNHLYFYWYRQILGQKVEFLVSFYNNEISEKSEIFDDQFSVERPDGSNFTLKIRSTKLEDSAMYFCASSEFGTGNNSPLHFGNGTRLTVT.